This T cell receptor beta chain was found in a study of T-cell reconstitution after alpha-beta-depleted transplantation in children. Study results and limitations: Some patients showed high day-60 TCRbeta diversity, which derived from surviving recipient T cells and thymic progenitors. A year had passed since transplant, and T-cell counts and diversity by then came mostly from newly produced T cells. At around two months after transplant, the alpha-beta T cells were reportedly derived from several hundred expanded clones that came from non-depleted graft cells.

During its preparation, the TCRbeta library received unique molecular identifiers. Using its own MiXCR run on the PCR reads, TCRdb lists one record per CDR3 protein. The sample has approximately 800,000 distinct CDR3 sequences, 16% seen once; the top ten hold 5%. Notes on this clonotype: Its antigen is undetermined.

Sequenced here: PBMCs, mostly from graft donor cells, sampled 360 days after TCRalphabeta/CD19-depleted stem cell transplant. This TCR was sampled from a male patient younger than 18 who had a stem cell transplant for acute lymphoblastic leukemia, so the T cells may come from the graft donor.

CDR3 coding DNA: TGCGCCAGCAGCTCGATGACAGGGACTAATGAAAAACTGTTTTTT. Residues: CASSSMTGTNEKLFF. The chain recombines TRBV5-1 with TRBJ1-4, with 7 bases aligning to TRBD1. Germline CDR1 SGHRS, CDR2 YFSETQ. This CDR3 has 15 amino acids. The ends lost 3 bases at V and 2 bases at J; junction bases unmatched: 4.